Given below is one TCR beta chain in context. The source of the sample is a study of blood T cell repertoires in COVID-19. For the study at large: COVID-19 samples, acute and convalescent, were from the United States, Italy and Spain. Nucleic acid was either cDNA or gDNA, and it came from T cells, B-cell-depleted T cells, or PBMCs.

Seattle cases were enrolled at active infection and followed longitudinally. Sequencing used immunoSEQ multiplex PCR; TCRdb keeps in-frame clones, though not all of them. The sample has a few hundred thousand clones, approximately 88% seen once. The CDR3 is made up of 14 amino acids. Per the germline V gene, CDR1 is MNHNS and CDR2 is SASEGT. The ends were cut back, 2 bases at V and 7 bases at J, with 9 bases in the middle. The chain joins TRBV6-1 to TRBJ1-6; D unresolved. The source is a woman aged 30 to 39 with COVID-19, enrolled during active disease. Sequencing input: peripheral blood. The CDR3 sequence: CASSERPLNSPLHF. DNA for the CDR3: TGTGCCAGCAGTGAACGTCCCCTCAATTCACCCCTCCACTTT.